This is a list of T cell receptor beta chains from one sample in a study of blood T cell repertoires in COVID-19. Clones were read by immunoSEQ multiplex PCR, and TCRdb kept only the in-frame ones, dropping some. There are over 200,000 clones in the sample; roughly 76% occur only once, and 5.1% lies in the top ten. Sequenced: peripheral blood. These receptors were obtained from a human donor in a cohort sampled during active COVID-19. CDR3s include the opening cysteine and the closing phenylalanine or tryptophan. The D gene is left open where the match is weak. Only part of the rows carry a size: once, few, many, or a class if the clone is expanded.

d_call j_call clone_size v_call cdr3_nt cdr3_aa
TRBD1 TRBJ2-1 NA TRBV2 TGTGCCAGCACCACAGGGGTTCGCAATGAGCAGTTCTTC CASTTGVRNEQFF
NA TRBJ1-5 NA TRBV28 TGTGCCAGCTGGGCCCCCAGGGGCTCTAGACAGCCCCAGCATTTT CASWAPRGSRQPQHF
TRBD2 TRBJ2-1 NA TRBV4-3 TGCGCCAGCAGCCATGGAACTAGCGGGAGGGCCCAGAGGAATGAGCAGTTCTTC CASSHGTSGRAQRNEQFF
NA TRBJ1-2 once TRBV4-1 TGCGCCAGCAGCCCGCGTGGAGCCGCCTATGGCTACACCTTC CASSPRGAAYGYTF
TRBD1 TRBJ1-5 NA TRBV5-1 TGCGCCAGCAGCTTGGGGGACAGCATCTCAGAGCCCCAGCATTTT CASSLGDSISEPQHF
TRBD1 TRBJ1-2 NA TRBV20-1 TGCAGTGCGGACAGGGGATATGGCTACACCTTC CSADRGYGYTF
NA TRBJ2-3 NA TRBV15 TGTGCCACCCGAGTGGAAGGGGCGGATACGCAGTATTTT CATRVEGADTQYF
NA TRBJ1-1 NA TRBV18 TGTGCCAGCTCACCTACCGGGACAAGTACTGAAGCTTTCTTT CASSPTGTSTEAFF
NA TRBJ2-7 NA TRBV6-2/TRBV6-3 TGTGCCAGCAGTTACGGCAGGGGGGACTACGAGCAGTACTTC CASSYGRGDYEQYF
NA TRBJ1-3 NA TRBV27 TGTGCCAGCAGTTCCAGATACTCTGGAAACACCATATATTTT CASSSRYSGNTIYF
TRBD2 TRBJ2-3 NA TRBV4-1 TGCGCCAGCAGCCTTGCTGGTGGCCTAGCGGTTAGCACAGATACGCAGTATTTT CASSLAGGLAVSTDTQYF
TRBD1 TRBJ1-2 few TRBV6-1 TGTGCCAGCAGTGAACAGGGGGCTAATGGCTACACCTTC CASSEQGANGYTF
TRBD1 TRBJ2-7 NA TRBV27 TGTGCCAGCAGTTTCAGGGGGCGCCAGGGACCCTTCTCCTACGAGCAGTACTTC CASSFRGRQGPFSYEQYF
TRBD1 TRBJ1-2 many TRBV9 TGTGCCAGCAGCGCGGGGACAGGCTATGGCTACACCTTC CASSAGTGYGYTF
NA TRBJ1-5 once TRBV19 TGTGCCAGTAGTATGGGAGGGAAGGGTCAGCCCCAGCATTTT CASSMGGKGQPQHF
NA TRBJ1-2 NA TRBV11-2 TGTGCCAGCAGCTTCGCGGGGGGCTATGGCTACACCTTC CASSFAGGYGYTF
TRBD2 TRBJ2-3 few TRBV5-1 TGCGCCAGCAGCCTACCACTAGCGGGAGGCGCAGATACGCAGTATTTT CASSLPLAGGADTQYF
NA TRBJ1-1 NA TRBV27 TGTGCCAGCAGTCCCTACAGACAATTGAACACTGAAGCTTTCTTT CASSPYRQLNTEAFF
NA TRBJ1-6 NA TRBV7-9 TGTGCCAGCAGCTTATACCGGGACTTAAAGTCACCCCTCCACTTT CASSLYRDLKSPLHF
NA TRBJ1-3 NA TRBV28 TGTGCCAGCAGTTCCTACTCTGGAAACACCATATATTTT CASSSYSGNTIYF
NA TRBJ1-1 few TRBV5-1 TGCGCCAGCAGCCTTTTTCCGGGGTCGAACACTGAAGCTTTCTTT CASSLFPGSNTEAFF
TRBD1 TRBJ2-2 NA TRBV19 TGTGCCAGTAGTACGGACAGGGGGCGTGGGGAGCTGTTTTTT CASSTDRGRGELFF
TRBD1 TRBJ1-2 many TRBV7-9 TGTGCCAGCAGCTCCAGGACAGGGGAAAGCCTCTATGGCTACACCTTC CASSSRTGESLYGYTF
NA TRBJ1-1 NA TRBV6-2/TRBV6-3 TGTGCCAGCAGTTTGGTCAGGGCGGAAGCTTTCTTT CASSLVRAEAFF
TRBD1 TRBJ1-6 once TRBV2 TGTGCCAGCAGTGATTCGGACAGGGGGAATTCACCCCTCCACTTT CASSDSDRGNSPLHF
NA TRBJ2-7 NA TRBV19 TGTGCCAGTAGTCCCCAAGGGAGTTCCCCTGAGGAGCAGTACTTC CASSPQGSSPEEQYF
TRBD2 TRBJ2-7 NA TRBV18 TGTGCCAGCTCCCCCGGGACTAGCGGATCCTACGAGCAGTACTTC CASSPGTSGSYEQYF
NA TRBJ1-6 NA TRBV28 TGTGCCAGCAAGGACAGATCACCCCTCCACTTT CASKDRSPLHF
TRBD1 TRBJ2-4 NA TRBV7-2 TGTGCCAGCAGCTATAACAGGGGGCAGGAAAACATTCAGTACTTC CASSYNRGQENIQYF
TRBD2 TRBJ2-1 NA TRBV4-1 TGCGCCAGCAGCCGGACTAGCGGCAGCTCCTACAATGAGCAGTTCTTC CASSRTSGSSYNEQFF
NA TRBJ1-1 NA TRBV7-2 TGTGCCAGCAGCTTGGGGGGGCTTGAAGCTTTCTTT CASSLGGLEAFF
TRBD1 TRBJ2-7 NA TRBV15 TGTGCCACCAGCCGACAGGGGCAATTTAACTACGAGCAGTACTTC CATSRQGQFNYEQYF
NA TRBJ2-3 NA TRBV2 TGTGCCAGCAGTGTGCAGCGGGCGAGGGATACGCAGTATTTT CASSVQRARDTQYF
NA TRBJ1-5 NA TRBV4-2 TGTGCCAGCAGCCAAGGGGTCCAGGGGTACAATCAGCCCCAGCATTTT CASSQGVQGYNQPQHF
NA TRBJ1-3 NA TRBV7-2 TGTGCCAGCAGCTTAGTTTTGGGCTTAAGCTCTGGAAACACCATATATTTT CASSLVLGLSSGNTIYF
NA TRBJ1-5 NA TRBV30 TGTGCCTGGAGTGTACAAGGGAGTAGCAATCAGCCCCAGCATTTT CAWSVQGSSNQPQHF
NA TRBJ2-5 NA TRBV5-5 TGTGCCAGCAGCTTGGGAGGAGGAGAAGAGACCCAGTACTTC CASSLGGGEETQYF
TRBD2 TRBJ2-1 once TRBV6-6 TGTGCCAGCAGTTACGGGACTAGCGGGGGGAATGAGCAGTTCTTC CASSYGTSGGNEQFF
TRBD1 TRBJ1-5 NA TRBV6-2/TRBV6-3 TGTGCCAGCAGTTACGGGCGACAGGGAGTACAGCCCCAGCATTTT CASSYGRQGVQPQHF
NA TRBJ1-6 NA TRBV28 TGTGCCAGCAACTCACAGGGATCCTATAATTCACCCCTCCACTTT CASNSQGSYNSPLHF
TRBD2 TRBJ2-1 few TRBV30 TGTGCCTGGAGTGGACTAGCGGGAGCCCTAACCTACAATGAGCAGTTCTTC CAWSGLAGALTYNEQFF
NA TRBJ2-6 NA TRBV4-3 TGCGCCAGCAGCCGACTTTGGGGGGGCAACTCTGGGGCCAACGTCCTGACTTTC CASSRLWGGNSGANVLTF
TRBD1 TRBJ1-6 NA TRBV6-5 TGTGCCAGCAGTTACAGGGGGCAATCACCCCTCCACTTT CASSYRGQSPLHF
TRBD1 TRBJ1-5 NA TRBV5-5 TGTGCCAGCAGCTTGTATTCCCTCCGGGACAGGGAATATTTCAATCAGCCCCAGCATTTT CASSLYSLRDREYFNQPQHF
NA TRBJ1-1 NA TRBV10-3 TGTGCCATCAGTGGGAGGGTGGGGTTTGGTAAGATGAACACTGAAGCTTTCTTT CAISGRVGFGKMNTEAFF
NA TRBJ2-7 NA TRBV28 TGTGCCAGCAGTCCCGGGGTGGGAGAGCAGTACTTC CASSPGVGEQYF
TRBD1 TRBJ2-7 NA TRBV5-4 TGTGCCAGCAGCGCGGGACAGGGGATTGCCTACGAGCAGTACTTC CASSAGQGIAYEQYF
NA TRBJ2-2 NA TRBV9 TGTGCCAGCAGCGTGTCAGGGACCGGGGAGCTGTTTTTT CASSVSGTGELFF
NA TRBJ1-5 NA TRBV15 TGTGCCACCAGCAGGACAGGTATTAGCAATCAGCCCCAGCATTTT CATSRTGISNQPQHF
TRBD2 TRBJ2-3 NA TRBV7-3 TGTGCCAGCAAACGCGGGAGCGGCACAGATACGCAGTATTTT CASKRGSGTDTQYF
TRBD1 TRBJ1-4 NA TRBV6-5 TGTGCCAGCAGTAACAGGGGGGCTAATGAAAAACTGTTTTTT CASSNRGANEKLFF
TRBD1 TRBJ2-5 NA TRBV7-9 TGTGCCAGCAGCTTAGCGACAGGGTCGGAGACCCAGTACTTC CASSLATGSETQYF
TRBD2 TRBJ2-1 NA TRBV27 TGTGCCAGCAGTGCCCTAAGCGGGAGGCCCTCCTACAATGAGCAGTTCTTC CASSALSGRPSYNEQFF
TRBD1 TRBJ2-3 few TRBV4-2 TGTGCCAGCAGCCAGACAGGGTACACAGATACGCAGTATTTT CASSQTGYTDTQYF
NA TRBJ1-2 NA TRBV4-2 TGTGCCAGCAGCCAAGGTCGACAGGCCTATGGCTACACCTTC CASSQGRQAYGYTF
TRBD1 TRBJ1-2 NA TRBV27 TGTGCCAGCAGTGGGGGACAGGGGAACTATGGCTACACCTTC CASSGGQGNYGYTF
TRBD2 TRBJ2-4 NA TRBV7-2 TGTGCCAGCAGCCTCGGTCGGGGGGTACGACGGAACATTCAGTACTTC CASSLGRGVRRNIQYF
TRBD1 TRBJ1-4 NA TRBV7-8 TGTGCCAGCAGCTTAATGCAGGGGGTGGGGGAAAAACTGTTTTTT CASSLMQGVGEKLFF
NA TRBJ2-7 NA TRBV11-3 TGTGCCAGCAGCTCGACCAGGTTCAACGAGCAGTACTTC CASSSTRFNEQYF